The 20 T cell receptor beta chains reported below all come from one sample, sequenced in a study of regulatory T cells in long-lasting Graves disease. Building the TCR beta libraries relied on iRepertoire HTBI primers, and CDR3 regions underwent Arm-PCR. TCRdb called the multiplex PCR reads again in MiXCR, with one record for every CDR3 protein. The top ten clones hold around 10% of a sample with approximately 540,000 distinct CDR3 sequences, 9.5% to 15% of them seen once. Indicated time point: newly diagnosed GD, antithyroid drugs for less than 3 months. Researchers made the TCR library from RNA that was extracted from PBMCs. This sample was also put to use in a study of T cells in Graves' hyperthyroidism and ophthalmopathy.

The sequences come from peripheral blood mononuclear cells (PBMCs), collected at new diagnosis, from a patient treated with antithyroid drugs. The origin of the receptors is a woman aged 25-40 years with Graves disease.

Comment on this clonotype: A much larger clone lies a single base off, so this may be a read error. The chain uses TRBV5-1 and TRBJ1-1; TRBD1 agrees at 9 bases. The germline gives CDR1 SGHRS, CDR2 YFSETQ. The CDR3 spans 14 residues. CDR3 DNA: TGCCCCAGCAGACATACAGGGGGCGAAACTGAAGCTTTCTTT. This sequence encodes CPSRHTGGETEAFF.

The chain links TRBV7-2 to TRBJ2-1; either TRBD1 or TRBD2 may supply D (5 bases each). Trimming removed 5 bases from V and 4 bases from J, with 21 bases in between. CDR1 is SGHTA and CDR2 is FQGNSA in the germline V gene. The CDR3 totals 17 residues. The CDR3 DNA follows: TGTGCCAGCAGCCCTCGCGGGCCAGGGAGACTGTACAATGAGCAGTTCTTC. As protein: CASSPRGPGRLYNEQFF.

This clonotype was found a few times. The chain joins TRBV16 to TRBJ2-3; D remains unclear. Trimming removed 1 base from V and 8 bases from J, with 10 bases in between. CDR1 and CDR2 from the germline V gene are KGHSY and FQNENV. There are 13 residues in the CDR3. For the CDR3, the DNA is TGTGCCAGCAGCCAATTCCAGCAGTTTACGCAGTATTTT. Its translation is CASSQFQQFTQYF.

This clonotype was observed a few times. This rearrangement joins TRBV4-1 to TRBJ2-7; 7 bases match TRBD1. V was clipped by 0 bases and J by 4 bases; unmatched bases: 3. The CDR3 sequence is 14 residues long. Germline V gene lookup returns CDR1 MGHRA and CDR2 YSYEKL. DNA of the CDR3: TGCGCCAGCAGCCAAGATGACAGGGAATACGAGCAGTACTTC. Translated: CASSQDDREYEQYF.

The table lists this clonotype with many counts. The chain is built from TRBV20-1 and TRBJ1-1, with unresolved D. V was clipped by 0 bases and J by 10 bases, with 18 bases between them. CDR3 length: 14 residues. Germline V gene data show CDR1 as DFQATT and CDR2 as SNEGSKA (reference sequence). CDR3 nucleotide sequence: TGCAGTGCTAGAGATACAGCCGTCACCTCCAGAGCTTTCTTT. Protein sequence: CSARDTAVTSRAFF.

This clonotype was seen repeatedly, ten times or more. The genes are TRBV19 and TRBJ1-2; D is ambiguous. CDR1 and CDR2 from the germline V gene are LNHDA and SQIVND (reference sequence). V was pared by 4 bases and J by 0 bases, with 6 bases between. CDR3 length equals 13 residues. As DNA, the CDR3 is TGTGCCAGTAGTACCGAGACTAACTATGGCTACACCTTC. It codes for CASSTETNYGYTF.

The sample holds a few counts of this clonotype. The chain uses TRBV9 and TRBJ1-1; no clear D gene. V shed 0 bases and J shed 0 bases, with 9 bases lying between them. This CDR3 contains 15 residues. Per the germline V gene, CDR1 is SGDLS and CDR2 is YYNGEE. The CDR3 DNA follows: TGTGCCAGCAGCGTAGAGCCAGGTATGAACACTGAAGCTTTCTTT. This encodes CASSVEPGMNTEAFF.

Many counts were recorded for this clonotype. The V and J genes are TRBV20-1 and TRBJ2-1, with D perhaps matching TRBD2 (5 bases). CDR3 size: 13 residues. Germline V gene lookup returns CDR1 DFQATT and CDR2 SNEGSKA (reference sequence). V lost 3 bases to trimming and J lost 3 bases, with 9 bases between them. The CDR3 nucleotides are TGCAGTGCTAGGGCTAGCAGCTACAATGAGCAGTTCTTC. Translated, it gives CSARASSYNEQFF.

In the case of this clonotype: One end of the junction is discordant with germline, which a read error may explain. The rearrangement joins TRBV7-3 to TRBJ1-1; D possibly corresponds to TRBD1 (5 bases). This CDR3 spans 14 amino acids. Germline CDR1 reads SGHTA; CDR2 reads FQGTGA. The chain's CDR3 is CASSQAGTNTGAFF. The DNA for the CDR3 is TGTGCCAGCAGCCAAGCCGGGACGAACACTGGAGCTTTCTTT.

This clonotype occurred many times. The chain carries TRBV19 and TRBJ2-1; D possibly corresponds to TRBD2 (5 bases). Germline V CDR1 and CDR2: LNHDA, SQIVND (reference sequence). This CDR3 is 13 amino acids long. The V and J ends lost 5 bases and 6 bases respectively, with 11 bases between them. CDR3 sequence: CASSPPGINEQFF. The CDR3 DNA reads TGTGCCAGTAGTCCTCCGGGGATCAATGAGCAGTTCTTC.

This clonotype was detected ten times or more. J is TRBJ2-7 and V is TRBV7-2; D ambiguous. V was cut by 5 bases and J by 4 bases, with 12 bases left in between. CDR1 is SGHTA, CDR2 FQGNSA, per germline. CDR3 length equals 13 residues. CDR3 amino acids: CASSPYRRYEQYF. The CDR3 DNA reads TGTGCCAGCAGCCCATATAGGCGGTACGAGCAGTACTTC.

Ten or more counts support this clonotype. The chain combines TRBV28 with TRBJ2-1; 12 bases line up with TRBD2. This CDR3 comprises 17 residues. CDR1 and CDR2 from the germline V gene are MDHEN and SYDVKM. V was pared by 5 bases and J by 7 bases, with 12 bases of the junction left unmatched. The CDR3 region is CASSPPTSGRYINEQFF. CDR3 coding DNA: TGTGCCAGCAGTCCCCCGACTAGCGGGAGATATATAAATGAGCAGTTCTTC. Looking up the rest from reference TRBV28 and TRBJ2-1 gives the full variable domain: DVKVTQSSRYLVKRTGEKVFLECVQDMDHENMFWYRQDPGLGLRLIYFSYDVKMKEKGDIPEGYSVSREKKERFSLILESASTNQTSMYLCASSPPTSGRYINEQFFGPGTRLTVL.

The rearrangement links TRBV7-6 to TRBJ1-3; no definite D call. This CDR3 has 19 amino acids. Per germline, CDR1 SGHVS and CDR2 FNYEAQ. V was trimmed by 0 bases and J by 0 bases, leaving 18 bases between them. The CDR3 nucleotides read TGTGCCAGCAGCTTAGCAGGAGACCCACACCCCCGCTCTGGAAACACCATATATTTT. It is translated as CASSLAGDPHPRSGNTIYF.

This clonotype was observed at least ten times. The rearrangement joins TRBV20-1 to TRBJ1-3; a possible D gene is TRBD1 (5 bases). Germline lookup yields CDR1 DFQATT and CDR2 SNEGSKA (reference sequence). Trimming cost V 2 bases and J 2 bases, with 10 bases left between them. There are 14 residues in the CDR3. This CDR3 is CSARRSGAGNTIYF. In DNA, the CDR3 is TGCAGTGCTAGAAGGTCGGGGGCTGGAAACACCATATATTTT.

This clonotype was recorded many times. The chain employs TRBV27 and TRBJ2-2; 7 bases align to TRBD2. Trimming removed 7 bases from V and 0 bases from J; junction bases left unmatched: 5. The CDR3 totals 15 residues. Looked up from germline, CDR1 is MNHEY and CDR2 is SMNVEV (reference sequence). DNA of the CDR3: TGTGCCAGCACCGTAGCGGGCTCGAACACCGGGGAGCTGTTTTTT. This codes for CASTVAGSNTGELFF.

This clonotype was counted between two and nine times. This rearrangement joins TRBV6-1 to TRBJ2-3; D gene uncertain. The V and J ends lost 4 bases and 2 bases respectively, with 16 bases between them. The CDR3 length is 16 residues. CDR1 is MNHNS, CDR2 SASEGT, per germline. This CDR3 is CASSGARPSSTDTQYF. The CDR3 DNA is TGTGCCAGCAGTGGAGCTAGGCCATCCTCCACAGATACGCAGTATTTT.

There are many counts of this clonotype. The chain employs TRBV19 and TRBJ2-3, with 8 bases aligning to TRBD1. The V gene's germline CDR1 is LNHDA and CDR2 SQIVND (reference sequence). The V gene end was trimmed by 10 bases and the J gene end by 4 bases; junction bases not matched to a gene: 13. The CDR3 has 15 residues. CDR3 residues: CATAWGQAVPDTQYF. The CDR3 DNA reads TGTGCCACCGCCTGGGGACAGGCCGTCCCAGATACGCAGTATTTT.

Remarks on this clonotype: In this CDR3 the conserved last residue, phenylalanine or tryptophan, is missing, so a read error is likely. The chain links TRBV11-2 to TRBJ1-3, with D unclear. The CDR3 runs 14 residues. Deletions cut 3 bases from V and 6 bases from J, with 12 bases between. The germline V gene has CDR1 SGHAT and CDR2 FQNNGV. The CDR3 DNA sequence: TGTGCCAGCAGCTTTTTGCATAGGGAAAACACCATATATTTG. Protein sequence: CASSFLHRENTIYL.

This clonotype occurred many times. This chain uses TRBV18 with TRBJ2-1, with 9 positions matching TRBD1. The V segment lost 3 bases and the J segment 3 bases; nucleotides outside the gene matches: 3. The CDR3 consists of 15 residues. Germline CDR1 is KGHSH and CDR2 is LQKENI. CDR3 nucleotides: TGTGCCAGCTCACCCCAGACAGGGGGCTACAATGAGCAGTTCTTC. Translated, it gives CASSPQTGGYNEQFF.

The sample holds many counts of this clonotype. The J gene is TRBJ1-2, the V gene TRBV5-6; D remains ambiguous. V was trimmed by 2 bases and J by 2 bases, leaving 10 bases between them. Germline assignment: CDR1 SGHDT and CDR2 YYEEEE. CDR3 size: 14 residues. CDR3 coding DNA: TGTGCCAGCAGCTTTCGGATGGTGAACTATGGCTACACCTTC. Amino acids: CASSFRMVNYGYTF. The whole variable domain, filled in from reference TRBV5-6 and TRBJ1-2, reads DAGVTQSPTHLIKTRGQQVTLRCSPKSGHDTVSWYQQALGQGPQFIFQYYEEEERQRGNFPDRFSGHQFPNYSSELNVNALLLGDSALYLCASSFRMVNYGYTFGSGTRLTVV.